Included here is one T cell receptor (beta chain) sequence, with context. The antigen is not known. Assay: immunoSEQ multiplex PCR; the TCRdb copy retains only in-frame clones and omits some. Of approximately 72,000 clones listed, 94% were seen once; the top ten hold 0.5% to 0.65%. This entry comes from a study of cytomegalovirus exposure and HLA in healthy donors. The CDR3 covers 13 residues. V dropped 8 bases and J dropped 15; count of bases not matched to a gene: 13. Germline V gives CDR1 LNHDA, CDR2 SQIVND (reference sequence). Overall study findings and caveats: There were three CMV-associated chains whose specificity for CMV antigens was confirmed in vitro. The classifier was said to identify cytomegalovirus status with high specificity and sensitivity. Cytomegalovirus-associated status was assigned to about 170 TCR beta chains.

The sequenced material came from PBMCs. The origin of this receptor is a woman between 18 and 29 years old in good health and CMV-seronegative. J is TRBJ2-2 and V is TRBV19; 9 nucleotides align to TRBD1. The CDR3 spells CASQRAWGTGLFF. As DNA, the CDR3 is TGTGCCAGTCAGAGGGCGTGGGGGACAGGGTTGTTTTTT.